The T cell receptor beta chain under discussion was sequenced for a study of beta chain features in type 1 diabetes. The study, taken as a whole, reports: The study found fewer insertions and more deletions at VDJ junctions in type 1 diabetes patients. All four CD4+ subsets from Type 1 diabetes patients carried moderately but significantly shorter TCRB CDR3s. Among patients, naive, central memory and Treg TCRB repertoires appeared more similar than among healthy donors. Possible PCR preference for shorter templates applied equally to patients and controls.

Per germline, CDR1 ENHRY and CDR2 SYGVKD. The V gene lost 6 bases and the J gene lost 4 bases, with 15 bases spanning the gap. CDR3 length: 14 residues. Investigators reverse transcribed all isolated RNA, so they sequenced expressed TCRB transcripts. Using immunoSEQ multiplex PCR, the repertoire was profiled, and TCRdb retains in-frame clones only, with some absent. Of some 160,000 clones listed, approximately 10% are singletons. On this clone itself: Its antigen is not known.

Material for sequencing was central memory CD4+ T cells from blood. The TCR was taken from a woman aged 30 to 39 with type 1 diabetes. The genes are TRBV10-3 and TRBJ2-5; D perhaps matches TRBD1 (6 bases). The CDR3 sequence: CAIRPQTGSETQYF. The DNA of the CDR3 is TGTGCCATCAGGCCCCAGACAGGATCAGAGACCCAGTACTTC.